What follows is one T cell receptor beta chain and its context. This sample was taken from a study of identifying expanded T cells in peripheral blood. Sequencing was performed with immunoSEQ multiplex PCR; in TCRdb, only in-frame clones are kept and a portion is missing. The sample shows around 56,000 clones, roughly four fifths of them seen only once. Germline CDR1 SEHNR, CDR2 FQNEAQ (reference sequence). The CDR3 runs to 15 residues. No infections or other immune events were documented during collection. The chain employs TRBV7-9 and TRBJ2-7; D possibly corresponds to TRBD2 (6 bases). This TCR was recovered from a person between 18 and 75 years old in good health. Source material: blood. Here the CDR3 reads CAGGGVAGNSYEQYF. The CDR3 nucleotides read TGTGCGGGAGGAGGAGTGGCAGGCAATTCCTACGAGCAGTACTTC.